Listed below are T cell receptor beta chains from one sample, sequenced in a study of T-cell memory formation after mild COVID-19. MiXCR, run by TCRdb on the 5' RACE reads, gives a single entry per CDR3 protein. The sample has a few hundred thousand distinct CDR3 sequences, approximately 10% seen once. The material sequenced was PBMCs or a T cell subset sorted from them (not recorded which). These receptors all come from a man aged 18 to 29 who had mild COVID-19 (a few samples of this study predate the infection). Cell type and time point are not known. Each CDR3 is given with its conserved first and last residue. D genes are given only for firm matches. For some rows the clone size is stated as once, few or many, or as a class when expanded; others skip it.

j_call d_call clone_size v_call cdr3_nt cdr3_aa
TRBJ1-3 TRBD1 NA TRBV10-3 TGTGCCATCAGGGGGACAGGGGAAGGAAACACCATATATTTT CAIRGTGEGNTIYF
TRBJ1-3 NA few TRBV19 TGTGCCAGTACCTCGGTTGACGAGTCTGGAAACACCATATATTTT CASTSVDESGNTIYF
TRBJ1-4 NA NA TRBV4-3 TGCGCCAGCAGCCAAGAATATAGGACTAATGAAAAACTGTTTTTT CASSQEYRTNEKLFF
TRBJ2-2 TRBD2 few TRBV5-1 TGCGCCAGCAGCTATACTAGCGGGGGCACCGGGGAGCTGTTTTTT CASSYTSGGTGELFF
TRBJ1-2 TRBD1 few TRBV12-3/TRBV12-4 TGTGCCAGCAGAGCGGTGGAGGGACAGGGTCATGGCTACACCTTC CASRAVEGQGHGYTF
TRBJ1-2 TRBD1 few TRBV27 TGTGCCAGCAGCCTCGGACAGGGGGCTGGCTACACCTTC CASSLGQGAGYTF
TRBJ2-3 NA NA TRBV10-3 TGTGCCATCAGTGCGGTAGGCGATACGCAGTATTTT CAISAVGDTQYF
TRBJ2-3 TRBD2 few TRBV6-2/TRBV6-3 TGTGCCACCAAGCGGGACGACACAGATACGCAGTATTTT CATKRDDTDTQYF
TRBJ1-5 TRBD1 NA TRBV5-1 TGCGCCAGCAGCGCGTCAGGGGGCCGGAATCAGCCCCAGCATTTT CASSASGGRNQPQHF
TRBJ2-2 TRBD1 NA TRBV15 TGTGCCACCAGCACACAGGGGCGCACCGGGGAGCTGTTTTTT CATSTQGRTGELFF
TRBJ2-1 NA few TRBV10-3 TGTGCCATCACCGATATGAGGCAGTTCTTC CAITDMRQFF
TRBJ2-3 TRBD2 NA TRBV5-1 TGCGCCAGCAGCCTCCTGCCAGGAAATAGCGGGGGGGCGACAGATACGCAGTATTTT CASSLLPGNSGGATDTQYF
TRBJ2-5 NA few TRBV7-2 TGTGCCAGCAGCGGGGTCTGGGAGACCCAGTACTTC CASSGVWETQYF
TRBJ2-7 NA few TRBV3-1 TGTGCCAGCAGCCAGAGGGGGGACTACGAGCAGTACTTC CASSQRGDYEQYF
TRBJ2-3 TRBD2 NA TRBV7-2 TGTGCCAGCAGCAGATTGGTCTGGGGGGGTCCTGGAGATACGCAGTATTTT CASSRLVWGGPGDTQYF
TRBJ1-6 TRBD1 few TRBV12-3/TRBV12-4 TGTGCCAGCAGTTTCCGACAGGGGAGGAATTCACCCCTCCACTTT CASSFRQGRNSPLHF
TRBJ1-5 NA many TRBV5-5 TGTGCCAGCAGCCCCCTACCGGGGAATCAGCCCCAGCATTTT CASSPLPGNQPQHF
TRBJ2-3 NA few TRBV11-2 TGTGCCAGTAAAAAGAAAGGTTTGACAGATACGCAGTATTTT CASKKKGLTDTQYF
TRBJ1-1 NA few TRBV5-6 TGTGCCAGCTTGGAAGGGTACGGGACGCCGGCTGAAGCTTTCTTT CASLEGYGTPAEAFF
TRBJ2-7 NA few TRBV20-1 TGCAGTGCTAGTGCCCTCTACGAGCAGTACTTC CSASALYEQYF
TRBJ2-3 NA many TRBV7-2 TGTGCCAGCAGCCCGGGGTCCACAGATACGCAGTATTTT CASSPGSTDTQYF
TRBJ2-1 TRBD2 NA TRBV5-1 TGCGCCAGCAGCTTGGCCAGCAGCGGGGCCGGTGAGCAGTTCTTC CASSLASSGAGEQFF
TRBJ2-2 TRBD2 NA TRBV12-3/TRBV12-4 TGTGCCAGCGGGCTAGCGGGGGGGCCTACCGGGGAGCTGTTTTTT CASGLAGGPTGELFF
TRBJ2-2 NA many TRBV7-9 TGTGCCAGCAGCTTAGGACTTGAGGTTCTTACCACCGGGGAGCTGTTTTTT CASSLGLEVLTTGELFF